Listed here are 4 T cell receptor beta chains from one sample, sequenced in a study of T-cell memory formation after mild COVID-19. Each CDR3 protein gets one entry after TCRdb re-called the 5' RACE reads with MiXCR. The table lists 140,000 or so distinct CDR3 sequences, approximately 6% of them singletons. Sequenced material: PBMCs or a T cell subset sorted from them (not recorded which). These receptor sequences come from an adult woman who had mild COVID-19 (a few samples of this study predate the infection). Cell type and time point are not known.

A few counts support this clonotype. J is TRBJ1-3 and V is TRBV12-3 or TRBV12-4; no definite D call. Trimming left V 1 base short and J 1 base short, with 8 bases between. This CDR3 is 15 amino acids long. The CDR3: CASSLVTGSGNTIYF. CDR3 in DNA: TGTGCCAGCAGTTTAGTAACGGGTTCTGGAAACACCATATATTTT.

In this sample, this clonotype turned up a few times. The chain has TRBV20-1 and TRBJ1-5; possibly TRBD1 for D (5 bases). The CDR3 consists of 14 residues. V dropped 6 bases and J dropped 0 bases, with 12 bases sitting between them. Germline V gene lookup returns CDR1 DFQATT and CDR2 SNEGSKA (reference sequence). CDR3 protein: CSARQGNSNQPQHF. The CDR3 nucleotides are TGCAGTGCGCGCCAGGGTAATAGCAATCAGCCCCAGCATTTT.

This clonotype was seen at least ten times. The V call is TRBV5-1, the J call TRBJ2-3; 10 bases line up with TRBD2. Germline lookup yields CDR1 SGHRS and CDR2 YFSETQ. V dropped 4 bases and J dropped 4; count of bases not matched to a gene: 6. The CDR3 length is 15 residues. The CDR3 here is CASSLLAGAADTQYF. The CDR3 nucleotides read TGCGCCAGCAGCCTCCTAGCGGGAGCTGCAGATACGCAGTATTTT.

This clonotype was detected ten times or more. J is TRBJ2-7 and V is TRBV5-5; 8 bases align to TRBD1. The junction had 8 bases not matched to a gene; V was cut back by 1 base and J by 5 bases. The germline gives CDR1 SGHKS, CDR2 YYEKEE (reference sequence). CDR3 size: 15 residues. CDR3 region: CASSLLWQGANEQYF. CDR3 DNA: TGTGCCAGCAGCTTGCTATGGCAGGGGGCCAACGAGCAGTACTTC.